Listed here are 19 T cell receptor beta chains from one sample, sequenced in a study of cytomegalovirus exposure and HLA in healthy donors. Here immunoSEQ multiplex PCR was the method, and the copy in TCRdb shows in-frame clones only, minus some. The table has fewer than 120,000 clones, approximately 87% seen once. The sequenced sample consisted of PBMCs. Receptors originate from a woman younger than 45 in good health and CMV-seropositive.

The table lists this clone with a count of one. This chain joins TRBV7-3 and TRBJ1-5, with TRBD1 matching over 8 bases. Germline V gives CDR1 SGHTA, CDR2 FQGTGA. The V and J ends lost 5 bases and 0 bases, in that order; junction bases with no gene match: 18. The CDR3 spans 20 residues. CDR3 protein: CASSRTWGGQEIFSNQPQHF. The CDR3 DNA is TGTGCCAGCAGCCGAACCTGGGGGGGACAGGAGATTTTTAGCAATCAGCCCCAGCATTTT.

The chain carries TRBV4-1 and TRBJ1-5; D uncertain. CDR3 size: 15 residues. The V end was cut by 0 bases, the J end by 5 bases, with 11 bases between. Germline assignment: CDR1 MGHRA and CDR2 YSYEKL. As DNA, the CDR3 is TGCGCCAGCAGCCAAGATCCGAGGGTGGATCAGCCCCAGCATTTT. Its translation is CASSQDPRVDQPQHF.

The chain employs TRBV29-1 and TRBJ2-7, with a possible D match to TRBD1 (5 bases). CDR1 and CDR2 (germline): SQVTM, ANQGSEA. The CDR3 runs 11 residues. V lost 4 bases and J lost 2, with 6 bases in between. The CDR3, as DNA: TGCAGCGTTGCAGGGACCTACGAGCAGTACTTC. This codes for CSVAGTYEQYF.

This clone occurred once. This rearrangement joins TRBV14 to TRBJ1-2; D perhaps matches TRBD1 (6 bases). Germline CDR1 is SGHDN and CDR2 is FVKESK. Trimming took off 0 bases at V and 3 bases at J, with 11 bases between the two ends. The CDR3 is made up of 15 amino acids. The CDR3 bases are TGTGCCAGCAGCCAAGAGGAACAGGGACACTATGGCTACACCTTC. Protein product: CASSQEEQGHYGYTF.

This sequence joins TRBV5-1 and TRBJ2-1, with TRBD1 as a possible D gene (7 bases). The CDR3 has 13 residues. Germline-derived CDR1 and CDR2 are SGHRS and YFSETQ. V was trimmed by 4 bases and J by 15 bases, leaving 20 bases between them. The CDR3 coding sequence is TGCGCCAGCAGCCTGGCGGTGGGCGGGGACAGGTTCTTC. Translation: CASSLAVGGDRFF.

This clone was detected once. This chain joins TRBV7-2 and TRBJ2-7; 11 bases align to TRBD2. Germline CDR1 reads SGHTA; CDR2 reads FQGNSA. This CDR3 is 15 amino acids long. The V segment lost 5 bases and the J segment 4 bases; nucleotides outside the gene matches: 7. The CDR3 protein is CASSLETSGAYEQYF. CDR3 bases: TGTGCCAGCAGCCTAGAGACTAGCGGGGCTTACGAGCAGTACTTC.

The chain has TRBV7-2 and TRBJ2-3; TRBD1 is a possible D gene (5 bases). The CDR3 spans 12 residues. CDR1 and CDR2 (germline): SGHTA, FQGNSA. V was pared by 6 bases and J by 4 bases, with 8 bases between. CDR3 residues: CASRGPADTQYF. As DNA, the CDR3 is TGTGCCAGCAGGGGGCCGGCAGATACGCAGTATTTT.

This sequence joins TRBV5-4 and TRBJ2-2; D is undetermined. Trimming cost V 1 base and J 7 bases, with 8 bases left between them. CDR1 SGHNT and CDR2 YYREEE come from the germline V gene (reference sequence). The CDR3 runs to 13 residues. The CDR3 DNA is TGTGCCAGCAGCTTGAAAGGAGTCGGGGAGCTGTTTTTT. Amino acid sequence: CASSLKGVGELFF.

The chain links TRBV7-3 to TRBJ2-1, with 7 positions matching TRBD2. The germline gives CDR1 SGHTA, CDR2 FQGTGA. The J segment lost 6 bases and the V segment lost 5 bases, leaving 13 bases of the junction unmatched. The length of the CDR3 is 16 residues. The CDR3 loop is CASSPRGGGASNEQFF. CDR3 nucleotides: TGTGCCAGCAGCCCAAGAGGCGGGGGTGCATCCAATGAGCAGTTCTTC.

This clone was seen just once. This chain connects TRBV10-1 to TRBJ2-5, with D tentatively TRBD2 (6 bases). Per germline, CDR1 WNHNN and CDR2 SYGVQD (reference sequence). The CDR3 length is 17 residues. Trimming removed 0 bases from V and 5 bases from J, with 19 bases in between. CDR3 in amino acids: CASSESSPGEMGETQYF. CDR3 in DNA: TGCGCCAGCAGTGAGTCGAGTCCGGGGGAGATGGGTGAGACCCAGTACTTC.

The chain carries TRBV6-1 and TRBJ1-3; D not resolved. The length of the CDR3 is 13 residues. Germline loops: CDR1 MNHNS, CDR2 SASEGT. V lost 7 bases, J lost 0 bases, and 7 bases lay in between. The CDR3 nucleotides read TGTGCCAGCAATCTGGCCTCTGGAAACACCATATATTTT. It is translated as CASNLASGNTIYF.

The genes are TRBV11-2 and TRBJ2-5, with 13 bases fitting TRBD2. The trim removed 1 base at V and 7 bases at J, leaving 12 bases unmatched. This CDR3 spans 18 amino acids. Per germline, CDR1 SGHAT and CDR2 FQNNGV. The CDR3 here is CASSLGGRTSGSLGTQYF. CDR3 bases: TGTGCCAGCAGCTTAGGGGGACGGACTAGCGGGAGTCTCGGGACCCAGTACTTC. Supplemented by reference TRBV11-2 and TRBJ2-5, the full variable domain reads EAGVAQSPRYKIIEKRQSVAFWCNPISGHATLYWYQQILGQGPKLLIQFQNNGVVDDSQLPKDRFSAERLKGVDSTLKIQPAKLEDSAVYLCASSLGGRTSGSLGTQYFGPGTRLLVL.

V is TRBV11-2 and J is TRBJ2-5, with 7 bases matching TRBD2. V gave up 8 bases and J gave up 5 bases; unmatched junction bases: 17. CDR1 and CDR2 from the germline V gene are SGHAT and FQNNGV. This CDR3 comprises 16 residues. CDR3 sequence: CASQRGAASGWETQYF. CDR3 DNA sequence: TGTGCCAGCCAAAGAGGCGCCGCTAGCGGTTGGGAGACCCAGTACTTC.

This chain links TRBV11-1 with TRBJ2-7; unclear D gene. V was cut by 5 bases and J by 1 base, with 9 bases left in between. The germline CDR1 and CDR2 sequences are SGHAT and FQDESV (reference sequence). The CDR3 is 13 residues long. This CDR3 reads CASSPRLSYEQYF. The CDR3 DNA reads as TGTGCCAGCAGCCCCCGCCTATCCTACGAGCAGTACTTC.

This clone appeared a single time. The chain recombines TRBV18 with TRBJ2-5; possibly TRBD1 for D (6 bases). The CDR3 sequence is 13 residues long. V lost 3 bases and J 5 bases, leaving 10 bases between the germline ends. CDR1 is KGHSH, CDR2 LQKENI, per germline. The CDR3 reads CASSPPGDETQYF. For the CDR3, the DNA is TGTGCCAGCTCACCGCCAGGGGATGAGACCCAGTACTTC.

This chain uses TRBV7-9 with TRBJ2-1; maybe TRBD2 (5 bases). The CDR3 is 12 amino acids. Trimming shortened V by 8 bases and J by 6 bases, and 11 bases separated the two germline ends. Germline CDR1 is SEHNR and CDR2 is FQNEAQ (reference sequence). Written as DNA, the CDR3 is TGTGCCAGCCAACTGGCGGGCAATGAGCAGTTCTTC. Translated, it gives CASQLAGNEQFF.

V is TRBV9 and J is TRBJ2-3; possible D gene TRBD1, 5 bases. In germline, CDR1 is SGDLS, CDR2 YYNGEE. The CDR3 consists of 13 residues. V was trimmed by 3 bases and J by 6 bases, leaving 11 bases between them. The CDR3 DNA follows: TGTGCCAGCAGCGGGGGCCCTGCGGATACGCAGTATTTT. This translates into CASSGGPADTQYF.

This sequence joins TRBV11-2 and TRBJ2-1, with TRBD2 matching 11 bases. CDR1 is SGHAT and CDR2 is FQNNGV in the germline V gene. CDR3 length equals 15 residues. With V trimmed by 3 bases and J by 3 bases, 1 base remained unmatched. CDR3 sequence reads: CASSFGTSGYNEQFF. CDR3 DNA sequence: TGTGCCAGCAGCTTTGGGACTAGCGGCTACAATGAGCAGTTCTTC.

The chain joins TRBV2 to TRBJ2-7, with D unresolved. The germline gives CDR1 SNHLY, CDR2 FYNNEI. This CDR3 is 13 amino acids long. V gave up 4 bases and J gave up 3 bases, with 10 bases separating them. The CDR3 nucleotides are TGTGCCAGCAGTGCGGTTCCTTACTACGAGCAGTACTTC. Its translation is CASSAVPYYEQYF.